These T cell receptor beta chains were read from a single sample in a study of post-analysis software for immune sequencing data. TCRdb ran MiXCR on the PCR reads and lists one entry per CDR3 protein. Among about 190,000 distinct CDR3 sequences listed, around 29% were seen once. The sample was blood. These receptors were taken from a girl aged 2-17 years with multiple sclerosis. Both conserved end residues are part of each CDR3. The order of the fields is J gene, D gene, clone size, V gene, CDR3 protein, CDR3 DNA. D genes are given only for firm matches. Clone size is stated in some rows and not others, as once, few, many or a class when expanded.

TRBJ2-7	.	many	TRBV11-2	CASSLVASYEQYF	TGTGCCAGCAGCTTAGTGGCCTCCTACGAGCAGTACTTC
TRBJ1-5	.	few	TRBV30	CAWSGHAIGRGGQPQHF	TGTGCCTGGAGTGGACACGCCATTGGGAGGGGTGGTCAGCCCCAGCATTTT
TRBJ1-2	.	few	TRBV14	CASSLQGRIGYTF	TGTGCCAGCAGCCTTCAAGGGAGGATCGGCTACACCTTC
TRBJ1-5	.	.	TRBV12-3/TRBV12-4	CASSLGDMSNQPQHF	TGTGCCAGCAGTTTAGGGGACATGAGCAATCAGCCCCAGCATTTT
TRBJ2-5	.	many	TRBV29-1	CSVDSTFGVNSVLGQTQYF	TGCAGCGTTGATTCCACCTTTGGGGTAAACAGTGTTTTAGGGCAGACCCAGTACTTC
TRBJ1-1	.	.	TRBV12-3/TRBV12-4	CASSSRSTEAFF	TGTGCCAGTAGTTCCCGGTCCACTGAAGCTTTCTTT
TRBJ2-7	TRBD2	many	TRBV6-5	CASRSQTSDEQYF	TGTGCCAGCCGATCCCAGACTAGCGACGAGCAGTACTTC
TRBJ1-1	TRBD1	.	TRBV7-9	CASSLIGQGSFEAFF	TGTGCCAGCAGCTTAATAGGACAGGGCTCGTTTGAAGCTTTCTTT
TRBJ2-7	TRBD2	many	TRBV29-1	CSVSTLAGVYEQYF	TGCAGCGTTAGTACACTAGCGGGAGTATACGAGCAGTACTTC
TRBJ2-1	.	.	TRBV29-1	CSVAGITYNEQFF	TGCAGCGTTGCCGGCATTACCTACAATGAGCAGTTCTTC
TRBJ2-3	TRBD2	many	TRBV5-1	CASSRGTSGRGTDTQYF	TGCGCCAGCAGCCGCGGGACTAGCGGGAGAGGCACAGATACGCAGTATTTT
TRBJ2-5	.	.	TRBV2	CASSEVGETQYF	TGTGCCAGCAGTGAGGTCGGAGAGACCCAGTACTTC
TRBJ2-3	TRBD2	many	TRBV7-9	CATSTSGAPDTQYF	TGTGCCACTTCGACTAGCGGTGCTCCAGATACGCAGTATTTT
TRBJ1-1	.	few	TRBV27	CASSLLQGYTEAFF	TGTGCCAGCAGTTTGTTACAGGGCTACACTGAAGCTTTCTTT
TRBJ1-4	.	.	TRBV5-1	CASSSREVLKMGEKLFF	TGCGCCAGCAGCTCCCGGGAGGTTCTTAAAATGGGGGAAAAACTGTTTTTT
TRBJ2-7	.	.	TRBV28	CASSPDRRGYEQYF	TGTGCCAGCAGCCCGGACAGAAGGGGGTACGAGCAGTACTTC
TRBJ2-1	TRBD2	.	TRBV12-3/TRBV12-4	CASRPQTSGTSNEQFF	TGTGCCAGCAGGCCTCAGACTAGCGGGACGAGTAATGAGCAGTTCTTC
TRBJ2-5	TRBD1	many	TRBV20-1	CSAKQGIGETQYF	TGCAGTGCAAAACAGGGGATCGGGGAGACCCAGTACTTC